What follows is one T cell receptor beta chain and its context. All enrollees were roughly 18 to 95 years old and from approximately 24 US areas. Recovered participants had two consecutive negative NP/OP PCR tests, healthcare professional clearance, or symptom resolution. This sample is drawn from a study of blood T cell repertoires in COVID-19. On the study more broadly: Sites in the United States, Italy and Spain provided acute and convalescent COVID-19 samples.

Profiling relied on immunoSEQ multiplex PCR, and the TCRdb table lists in-frame clones only, not all of them. Among roughly 350,000 clones listed, around 90% were seen once. Germline assignment: CDR1 MDHEN and CDR2 SYDVKM. Trimming took 2 bases from V and 1 from J, leaving 9 bases between them. This CDR3 spans 15 amino acids. The chain has TRBV28 and TRBJ2-1; the D gene is possibly TRBD1 (6 bases). This TCR was sampled from a woman under 40 who had recovered from COVID-19. The sample was PBMCs or T cells enriched from blood (not recorded which). CDR3 amino acids: CASSLPGASYNEQFF. The CDR3 nucleotides read TGTGCCAGCAGTTTACCAGGGGCTTCCTACAATGAGCAGTTCTTC.